The next 19 T cell receptor beta chains were all read from a single sample in a study of CD8 T cells in Susac syndrome. Reverse transcription used roughly 0.5 to 1 ug RNA and random hexamers. TCRdb re-derived calls from the immunoSEQ multiplex PCR reads in MiXCR, one entry per CDR3 protein. The sample has roughly 400,000 distinct CDR3 sequences, around 85% seen once. Sequencing input: CD8+ T cells from PBMCs. These receptors all stem from a human donor with multiple sclerosis.

This chain joins TRBV5-6 and TRBJ2-7, with 12 bases identical to TRBD1. There are 16 residues in the CDR3. Per germline, CDR1 SGHDT and CDR2 YYEEEE. V gave up 3 bases and J gave up 5 bases; unmatched junction bases: 9. This CDR3 is CASSSGTGGAEDEQYF. The CDR3 region has the DNA TGTGCCAGCAGCTCCGGGACAGGGGGCGCCGAGGACGAGCAGTACTTC.

This chain uses TRBV10-3 with TRBJ2-3, with TRBD2 matching 12 bases. Germline V gives CDR1 ENHRY, CDR2 SYGVKD. The CDR3 is made up of 16 amino acids. Unmatched junction bases numbered 7, after V lost 4 bases and J lost 5 bases. The CDR3 nucleotides are TGTGCCATCAGTGTTCTCCAGACTAGCGGGAGAGATACGCAGTATTTT. This sequence encodes CAISVLQTSGRDTQYF.

The chain links TRBV15 to TRBJ2-2, with D unclear. CDR1 is LNHNV and CDR2 is YYDKDF in the germline V gene (reference sequence). The CDR3 length is 15 residues. Trimming pared 1 base from V and 0 bases from J, leaving 6 bases between. CDR3 in DNA: TGTGCCACCAGCAGAGTTCATGCGAACACCGGGGAGCTGTTTTTT. This translates into CATSRVHANTGELFF.

The J gene is TRBJ2-6, the V gene TRBV19, with TRBD1 as a possible D gene (6 bases). The V gene lost 10 bases and the J gene lost 0 bases, with 13 bases spanning the gap. Germline assignment: CDR1 LNHDA and CDR2 SQIVND (reference sequence). CDR3 length equals 15 residues. The CDR3 nucleotides are TGTGCCACCTCGAAGGGGGTCTCTGGGGCCAACGTCCTGACTTTC. It is translated as CATSKGVSGANVLTF. Drawing the rest from reference TRBV19 and TRBJ2-6, the complete variable domain is DGGITQSPKYLFRKEGQNVTLSCEQNLNHDAMYWYRQDPGQGLRLIYYSQIVNDFQKGDIAEGYSVSREKKESFPLTVTSAQKNPTAFYLCATSKGVSGANVLTFGAGSRLTVL.

In this sample, this clonotype turned up many times. At one end the junction does not follow the germline gene, possibly because of a read error. V and J are TRBV19 and TRBJ2-7; D unresolved. This CDR3 has 11 residues. The germline CDR1 and CDR2 sequences are LNHDA and SQIVND (reference sequence). As DNA, the CDR3 is TGTGCCAGCAGTAACTCCTACGAGCAGTACTTC. It codes for CASSNSYEQYF.

This clonotype has a handful of counts. The CDR3 sequence is CASSSLGGMDEQYF. CDR3 nucleotides: TGTGCCAGCAGCTCCTTGGGGGGCATGGACGAGCAGTACTTC. The chain joins TRBV7-8 to TRBJ2-7, with D perhaps matching TRBD1 or TRBD2 (6 bases each). Germline-derived CDR1 and CDR2 are SGHVS and FQNEAQ. The V end was cut by 4 bases, the J end by 5 bases, with 15 bases between. The CDR3 has 14 residues.

This clonotype occurred once. The chain carries TRBV11-2 and TRBJ1-2; no clear D. The CDR3 is 12 amino acids. Germline V gene lookup returns CDR1 SGHAT and CDR2 FQNNGV. V was shortened by 1 base and J by 5 bases, with 5 bases between the two germline ends. The CDR3 here is CASSLGFYGYTF. For the CDR3, the DNA is TGTGCCAGCAGCTTAGGGTTTTATGGCTACACCTTC. Based on the CDR3 plus reference TRBV11-2 and TRBJ1-2, the full variable domain is EAGVAQSPRYKIIEKRQSVAFWCNPISGHATLYWYQQILGQGPKLLIQFQNNGVVDDSQLPKDRFSAERLKGVDSTLKIQPAKLEDSAVYLCASSLGFYGYTFGSGTRLTVV.

V gene TRBV4-1 combines with J gene TRBJ1-1; no clear D. The V gene's germline CDR1 is MGHRA and CDR2 YSYEKL. The CDR3 has 14 residues. V lost 1 base and J lost 4, with 10 bases in between. The CDR3 coding sequence is TGCGCCAGCAGCCAAGCTGGTCGGTCCACTGAAGCTTTCTTT. Translating it yields CASSQAGRSTEAFF.

J is TRBJ1-1 and V is TRBV30; D not certain. The CDR3 has 15 residues. The V and J ends lost 2 bases and 0 bases respectively, with 13 bases between them. The germline V gene encodes CDR1 GTSNPN and CDR2 SVGIG (reference sequence). CDR3 residues: CAWSNFEGMNTEAFF. For the CDR3, the DNA is TGTGCCTGGAGTAATTTTGAGGGTATGAACACTGAAGCTTTCTTT.

The CDR3 DNA is TGCGCCAGCGGATCCGGGACAGAAGGGAACTATGGCTACACCTTC. Encoded protein: CASGSGTEGNYGYTF. The V call is TRBV5-1, the J call TRBJ1-2; TRBD1 matches 7 bases. Losses at the gene ends were 7 bases for V and 2 bases for J; bases not matched to a gene: 11. Per the germline V gene, CDR1 is SGHRS and CDR2 is YFSETQ. The CDR3 loop spans 15 amino acids.

This CDR3 reads CASSLGGDRGNTEAFF. CDR3 in DNA: TGTGCCAGCAGTCTCGGCGGGGATCGAGGCAACACTGAAGCTTTCTTT. The chain uses TRBV6-1 and TRBJ1-1; D not certain. This CDR3 is 16 amino acids long. CDR1 MNHNS and CDR2 SASEGT come from the germline V gene. Trimming stripped 5 bases from V and 2 bases from J, with 18 bases between.

The chain recombines TRBV20-1 with TRBJ2-1; maybe TRBD1 (6 bases). V was shortened by 5 bases and J by 4 bases, with 15 bases between the two germline ends. This CDR3 is 14 amino acids long. Germline lookup yields CDR1 DFQATT and CDR2 SNEGSKA (reference sequence). This chain's CDR3 is CSALRKGVYNEQFF. CDR3 in DNA: TGCAGTGCTCTACGGAAGGGGGTATACAATGAGCAGTTCTTC.

The chain is built from TRBV27 and TRBJ1-1; a possible D gene is TRBD1 (5 bases). The CDR3 covers 15 residues. Trimming left V 2 bases short and J 0 bases short, with 10 bases between. In germline, CDR1 is MNHEY, CDR2 SMNVEV (reference sequence). The CDR3 nucleotides read TGTGCCAGCAGTTTAGCGGGACCCCTGAACACTGAAGCTTTCTTT. It yields the protein CASSLAGPLNTEAFF.

This clonotype was observed a few times. CDR3 in amino acids: CASSLRSDRGYEQYF. CDR3 nucleotide sequence: TGTGCCAGCAGCTTACGATCGGACAGGGGGTACGAGCAGTACTTC. This chain uses TRBV7-9 with TRBJ2-7; 10 bases line up with TRBD1. Germline values: CDR1 SEHNR, CDR2 FQNEAQ (reference sequence). The ends lost 2 bases at V and 4 bases at J; junction bases unmatched: 5. This CDR3 comprises 15 residues.

The chain joins TRBV13 to TRBJ2-3; the D gene could be TRBD1 or TRBD2 (5 bases each). Germline V gene sequence: CDR1 PRHDT, CDR2 FYEKMQ (reference sequence). V lost 5 bases and J 3 bases, leaving 24 bases between the germline ends. This CDR3 is built from 18 residues. The CDR3 loop is CASSPPPVRDERTDTQYF. The CDR3 nucleotides are TGTGCCAGCAGCCCCCCCCCGGTCCGGGACGAAAGAACAGATACGCAGTATTTT.

This chain links TRBV27 with TRBJ2-7, with D unresolved. V was cut by 4 bases and J by 3 bases, with 13 bases left in between. The CDR3 covers 14 residues. CDR1 is MNHEY and CDR2 is SMNVEV in the germline V gene (reference sequence). CDR3 region: CASSSWLSFYEQYF. As DNA, the CDR3 is TGTGCCAGCAGTTCCTGGCTATCGTTCTACGAGCAGTACTTC.

The chain is built from TRBV9 and TRBJ1-1; no clear D. Trimming left V 0 bases short and J 2 bases short, with 8 bases between. The germline V gene encodes CDR1 SGDLS and CDR2 YYNGEE. CDR3 length: 14 residues. CDR3 sequence: CASSVDSVNTEAFF. As DNA, the CDR3 is TGTGCCAGCAGCGTAGATAGCGTAAACACTGAAGCTTTCTTT.

V gene TRBV28 combines with J gene TRBJ2-7, with 7 bases that match TRBD1. The V gene end was trimmed by 8 bases and the J gene end by 2 bases; junction bases not matched to a gene: 6. Germline V gene sequence: CDR1 MDHEN, CDR2 SYDVKM. The CDR3 runs 13 residues. The CDR3 spells CASGTGTAYEQYF. For the CDR3, the DNA is TGTGCCAGCGGAACCGGGACAGCCTACGAGCAGTACTTC.

The chain has TRBV7-9 and TRBJ2-5, with D unresolved. The germline CDR1 and CDR2 sequences are SEHNR and FQNEAQ (reference sequence). The CDR3 sequence is 11 residues long. With 3 bases removed from V and 7 bases from J, the gap between germline ends came to 6 bases. The CDR3 region is CASSFEWTQYF. CDR3 coding DNA: TGTGCCAGCAGCTTTGAGTGGACCCAGTACTTC.